The 32 T cell receptor beta chains below come from one sample, sequenced in a study of blood T cell repertoires in COVID-19 (dated by TCRdb to the early 2020s). The library was made by the immunoSEQ multiplex PCR assay. TCRdb re-hosts the immuneACCESS table, in-frame sequences only. Its copies lack some clones; in the studies checked, an unresolved V gene accounts for under half of them, and the cause for the rest is not known. The sample data list 500,000 to 600,000 clones, and about 88% of these were observed just once. The ten biggest clones cover about 8% of the sample. The sequencing input was peripheral blood. Source of these receptors: a woman between 50 and 59 years old with COVID-19, enrolled during active disease.

The rearrangement joins TRBV7-9 to TRBJ1-2; 9 nucleotides line up with TRBD1. Germline CDR1 reads SEHNR; CDR2 reads FQNEAQ (reference sequence). The CDR3 has 15 amino acids. V lost 5 bases, J lost 8 bases, and 12 bases stayed unmatched. The CDR3 DNA follows: TGTGCCAGCAGCCCCGGACAGGGGAGGAATCCCGGCTACACCTTC. Its translation: CASSPGQGRNPGYTF.

The rearrangement uses TRBV24-1 and TRBJ2-3, with 8 bases fitting TRBD2. The V gene end was trimmed by 6 bases and the J gene end by 0 bases; junction bases not matched to a gene: 4. Looked up from germline, CDR1 is KGHDR and CDR2 is SFDVKD. The length of the CDR3 is 15 residues. The CDR3: CATSPSGGSTDTQYF. The CDR3 region has the DNA TGTGCCACCAGTCCGAGCGGGGGTAGCACAGATACGCAGTATTTT.

The chain links TRBV28 to TRBJ1-5; D is perhaps TRBD1 (5 bases). There are 14 residues in the CDR3. Per germline, CDR1 MDHEN and CDR2 SYDVKM. With 6 bases removed from V and 2 bases from J, the gap between germline ends came to 11 bases. CDR3 in DNA: TGTGCCAGCAGCCGGGGGGGTGGCAATCAGCCCCAGCATTTT. It translates to CASSRGGGNQPQHF.

V and J are TRBV5-5 and TRBJ2-1; D is unclear. This CDR3 has 11 residues. Germline V gene data show CDR1 as SGHKS and CDR2 as YYEKEE (reference sequence). V was clipped by 7 bases and J by 9 bases, with 11 bases between them. CDR3 DNA: TGTGCCAGCGGCCGCGGTGGTGAGCAGTTCTTC. Its protein product is CASGRGGEQFF.

Here the CDR3 reads CASSSRLAGGTGELFF. CDR3 sequence (DNA): TGTGCCAGCAGCTCACGACTAGCGGGGGGGACCGGGGAGCTGTTTTTT. The gene calls are TRBV9 and TRBJ2-2; TRBD2 aligns across 14 bases. Germline V lookup: CDR1 SGDLS, CDR2 YYNGEE. The CDR3 spans 16 residues. V lost 4 bases to trimming and J lost 5 bases; unmatched junction nucleotides: 4.

J is TRBJ2-1 and V is TRBV19, with D hard to call. CDR1 LNHDA and CDR2 SQIVND come from the germline V gene (reference sequence). The V end lost 3 bases, the J end lost 0 bases, and 3 bases lay between the germline ends. CDR3 size: 13 residues. DNA for the CDR3: TGTGCCAGTAGTATCGGCTCCTACAATGAGCAGTTCTTC. Translating gives CASSIGSYNEQFF.

The V call is TRBV4-1, the J call TRBJ1-1, with TRBD1 matching 9 bases. In germline, CDR1 is MGHRA, CDR2 YSYEKL. The CDR3 spans 14 residues. V lost 4 bases to trimming and J lost 5 bases; unmatched junction nucleotides: 5. CDR3 sequence (DNA): TGCGCCAGCAGCCCACAGGGGGCGGGGACTGAAGCTTTCTTT. As protein: CASSPQGAGTEAFF.

The chain is built from TRBV13 and TRBJ1-2, with D possibly being TRBD1 (5 bases). Trimming cost V 5 bases and J 8 bases, with 18 bases left between them. The CDR3 contains 14 residues. The V gene's germline CDR1 is PRHDT and CDR2 FYEKMQ (reference sequence). CDR3: CASSLGRQRGGYTF. The CDR3 DNA is TGTGCCAGCAGCCTGGGACGGCAACGGGGGGGCTACACCTTC.

Worth noting for this clone: Other DNA variants within this sample encode the same CDR3. The chain recombines TRBV18 with TRBJ1-3, with TRBD1 as a possible D gene (6 bases). V lost 3 bases and J lost 0, with 6 bases in between. CDR3 length: 14 amino acids. The germline CDR1 and CDR2 sequences are KGHSH and LQKENI. DNA of the CDR3: TGTGCCAGCTCACCGGACAGCTCTGGAAACACCATATATTTT. This sequence encodes CASSPDSSGNTIYF. Full variable domain (rest looked up from reference TRBV18 and TRBJ1-3): NAGVMQNPRHLVRRRGQEARLRCSPMKGHSHVYWYRQLPEEGLKFMVYLQKENIIDESGMPKERFSAEFPKEGPSILRIQQVVRGDSAAYFCASSPDSSGNTIYFGEGSWLTVV.

The chain has TRBV24-1 and TRBJ2-7; tentatively, D is TRBD2 (6 bases). CDR3 length: 11 residues. Germline loops: CDR1 KGHDR, CDR2 SFDVKD. Trimming removed 9 bases from V and 4 bases from J, with 9 bases in between. CDR3 bases: TGTGCCACCTGGGCGGGGTACGAGCAGTACTTC. It specifies CATWAGYEQYF.

The chain combines TRBV4-1 with TRBJ1-1; D is uncertain. The V gene's germline CDR1 is MGHRA and CDR2 YSYEKL. V was trimmed by 1 base and J by 0 bases, leaving 6 bases between them. This CDR3 has 14 residues. The CDR3 reads CASSQGQMNTEAFF. CDR3 in DNA: TGCGCCAGCAGCCAAGGACAAATGAACACTGAAGCTTTCTTT.

CDR3 sequence: CASSVSGQSNSPLHF. CDR3 coding DNA: TGTGCCAGCAGCGTATCGGGACAGTCGAATTCACCCCTCCACTTT. The chain carries TRBV9 and TRBJ1-6, with 7 bases identical to TRBD1. V trimming: 1 base; J trimming: 7 bases; junction bases outside the gene matches: 5. Germline V CDR1 and CDR2: SGDLS, YYNGEE. CDR3 length equals 15 residues.

This clone was seen once. The gene calls are TRBV19 and TRBJ2-7, with 10 bases identical to TRBD1. V trimming: 3 bases; J trimming: 5 bases; junction bases outside the gene matches: 4. This CDR3 spans 14 amino acids. In germline, CDR1 is LNHDA, CDR2 SQIVND (reference sequence). This CDR3 is CASSILDRGDEQYF. The CDR3 DNA sequence: TGTGCCAGTAGTATTCTGGACAGGGGGGACGAGCAGTACTTC.

This sequence joins TRBV2 and TRBJ2-1, with a tentative D call TRBD2 (6 bases). The CDR3 has 18 residues. V lost 6 bases, J lost 3 bases, and 24 bases lay in between. CDR1 is SNHLY and CDR2 is FYNNEI in the germline V gene. As DNA, the CDR3 is TGTGCCAGCAGCGATCCGGGACTCCCAATGACCAACTACAATGAGCAGTTCTTC. Amino acid sequence: CASSDPGLPMTNYNEQFF. The full variable domain, with the rest looked up from reference TRBV2 and TRBJ2-1, is EPEVTQTPSHQVTQMGQEVILRCVPISNHLYFYWYRQILGQKVEFLVSFYNNEISEKSEIFDDQFSVERPDGSNFTLKIRSTKLEDSAMYFCASSDPGLPMTNYNEQFFGPGTRLTVL.

V and J are TRBV7-8 and TRBJ2-7; D gene ambiguous. Germline V gene lookup returns CDR1 SGHVS and CDR2 FQNEAQ. V lost 1 base to trimming and J lost 1 base, with 17 bases between them. The CDR3 sequence is 17 residues long. DNA for the CDR3: TGTGCCAGCAGCTTAGTGGCGGCGAATATAGAATCCTACGAGCAGTACTTC. Amino acid sequence: CASSLVAANIESYEQYF.

This rearrangement joins TRBV28 to TRBJ1-2; no clear D. Germline assignment: CDR1 MDHEN and CDR2 SYDVKM. CDR3 length: 12 amino acids. Trimming pared 10 bases from V and 8 bases from J, leaving 17 bases between. The CDR3 here is CAIHVPGGGYTF. The CDR3, as DNA: TGTGCCATCCATGTACCGGGAGGCGGCTACACCTTC.

The genes are TRBV27 and TRBJ1-2; D remains unclear. The germline CDR1 and CDR2 sequences are MNHEY and SMNVEV (reference sequence). This CDR3 is built from 14 residues. Trimming took 3 bases from V and 3 from J, leaving 11 bases between them. CDR3 amino acids: CASSFVGSDYGYTF. Here the CDR3 DNA reads TGTGCCAGCAGTTTCGTCGGTTCGGACTATGGCTACACCTTC.

To note about this clone: Germline is not matched at one junction end, which may reflect a read error. The chain is built from TRBV9 and TRBJ2-6; TRBD1 aligns across 9 bases. CDR1 is SGDLS, CDR2 YYNGEE, per germline. The CDR3 contains 14 residues. CDR3 residues: CASSLRTGDNVLTF. CDR3 nucleotides: TGTGCCAGCAGCCTTCGGACAGGGGACAACGTCCTGACTTTC.

The genes are TRBV6-1 and TRBJ2-7; 13 bases are shared with TRBD2. The CDR3 is made up of 16 amino acids. With V trimmed by 5 bases and J by 1 base, 5 bases remained unmatched. Germline assignment: CDR1 MNHNS and CDR2 SASEGT. CDR3 coding DNA: TGTGCCAGCAGTAAAGGACTAGCGGGGGCATCCTACGAGCAGTACTTC. This gives the protein CASSKGLAGASYEQYF.

This chain uses TRBV2 with TRBJ1-3; 9 bases are shared with TRBD1. Germline trimming cut 4 bases from V and 4 bases from J; bases unmatched to any gene: 8. Germline V gene data show CDR1 as SNHLY and CDR2 as FYNNEI. The CDR3 spans 16 residues. The CDR3 bases are TGTGCCAGCAGTGGGTTAGGGACAGGGTCAGGAAACACCATATATTTT. Its translation: CASSGLGTGSGNTIYF.

The chain uses TRBV12-3 or TRBV12-4 and TRBJ1-5; D gene ambiguous. Trimming stripped 7 bases from V and 1 base from J, with 8 bases between. The CDR3 contains 13 residues. The CDR3 reads CASTPRSNQPQHF. The DNA for the CDR3 is TGTGCCAGCACCCCGCGGAGCAATCAGCCCCAGCATTTT.

The chain uses TRBV3-1 (or the pseudogene TRBV3-2) and TRBJ1-1, with D possibly matching TRBD1 (6 bases). This CDR3 contains 14 residues. V shed 4 bases and J shed 3 bases, with 12 bases lying between them. Germline CDR1 reads LGHDT; CDR2 reads YNNKEL (reference sequence). Here the CDR3 DNA reads TGTGCCAGCAGCCCCACCCCAGGGGACACTGAAGCTTTCTTT. Residues: CASSPTPGDTEAFF.

This chain connects TRBV19 to TRBJ2-3; unclear D gene. The CDR3 is 14 residues long. V lost 5 bases, J lost 2 bases, and 11 bases lay in between. Germline V gene sequence: CDR1 LNHDA, CDR2 SQIVND (reference sequence). This chain's CDR3 is CASSATYITDTQYF. DNA of the CDR3: TGTGCCAGTAGTGCCACCTATATCACAGATACGCAGTATTTT.

The chain carries TRBV28 and TRBJ1-1, with unresolved D. The CDR3 length is 15 residues. Per germline, CDR1 MDHEN and CDR2 SYDVKM. The V and J ends lost 1 base and 1 base respectively, with 10 bases between them. In nucleotides, the CDR3 is TGTGCCAGCAGTTTATACGCAGTCACGAACACTGAAGCTTTCTTT. As protein: CASSLYAVTNTEAFF. Full variable domain (missing parts from reference TRBV28 and TRBJ1-1): DVKVTQSSRYLVKRTGEKVFLECVQDMDHENMFWYRQDPGLGLRLIYFSYDVKMKEKGDIPEGYSVSREKKERFSLILESASTNQTSMYLCASSLYAVTNTEAFFGQGTRLTVV.

The gene calls are TRBV12-3 or TRBV12-4 and TRBJ1-6, with a weak D call TRBD1 (6 bases). Between the trimmed V and J ends, which lost 9 bases and 6 bases, there was a span of 12 bases. This CDR3 region has 13 residues. The CDR3 loop is CASRGQPNSPLHF. CDR3 bases: TGTGCCAGTAGAGGACAGCCTAATTCACCCCTCCACTTT.

The chain links TRBV3-1 (or the pseudogene TRBV3-2) to TRBJ2-7; D perhaps matches TRBD1 (5 bases). The CDR3 contains 15 residues. Germline V gene data show CDR1 as LGHDT and CDR2 as YNNKEL (reference sequence). Trimming removed 4 bases at V and 2 bases at J, with 15 bases between. DNA of the CDR3: TGTGCCAGCAGCCCGACAGCTCATATCGCCTACGAGCAGTACTTC. It translates to CASSPTAHIAYEQYF.

The V gene is TRBV28, the J gene TRBJ1-1; D remains ambiguous. The CDR3 consists of 15 residues. The V end lost 6 bases, the J end lost 5 bases, and 19 bases lay between the germline ends. CDR1 is MDHEN and CDR2 is SYDVKM in the germline V gene. CDR3 residues: CASSPPGDYGTEAFF. DNA for the CDR3: TGTGCCAGCAGCCCCCCCGGTGACTATGGGACTGAAGCTTTCTTT.

The chain employs TRBV12-3 or TRBV12-4 and TRBJ2-1; D is unclear. This CDR3 has 12 amino acids. V lost 5 bases, J lost 9 bases, and 11 bases lay in between. This CDR3 reads CASSPPSSEQFF. The CDR3 DNA reads as TGTGCCAGCAGTCCCCCGAGTAGTGAGCAGTTCTTC.

The chain uses TRBV19 and TRBJ2-1; D not resolved. V lost 5 bases and J lost 0, with 11 bases in between. This CDR3 has 15 residues. CDR1 LNHDA and CDR2 SQIVND come from the germline V gene (reference sequence). The CDR3 coding sequence is TGTGCCAGTAGTTCTATTCGGAGCTCCTACAATGAGCAGTTCTTC. Translation: CASSSIRSSYNEQFF.

The chain carries TRBV4-2 and TRBJ1-1; 10 bases map to TRBD1. This CDR3 spans 15 amino acids. CDR1 LGHNA and CDR2 YNFKEQ come from the germline V gene. V trimming: 2 bases; J trimming: 7 bases; junction bases outside the gene matches: 7. The CDR3 DNA follows: TGTGCCAGCAGCCAATCTGGACAGGGGGTAGGTGAAGCTTTCTTT. Amino acid sequence: CASSQSGQGVGEAFF.

The chain has TRBV7-9 and TRBJ2-3; TRBD2 matches at 8 bases. Trimming cost V 6 bases and J 5 bases; bases outside gene matches: 7. CDR1 and CDR2 from the germline V gene are SEHNR and FQNEAQ (reference sequence). The CDR3 covers 14 residues. The chain's CDR3 is CASSRTSIGDTQYF. In DNA form, the CDR3 reads TGTGCCAGCAGTCGGACTAGCATAGGAGATACGCAGTATTTT.

The chain couples TRBV6-1 to TRBJ2-3, with TRBD2 matching over 13 bases. Trimming took 4 bases from V and 4 from J; bases not matched to a gene: 5. CDR1 and CDR2 (germline): MNHNS, SASEGT. The CDR3 totals 16 residues. CDR3 nucleotides: TGTGCCAGCAGTGTCGGACTAGCGGGGGCCTCAGATACGCAGTATTTT. Amino acids: CASSVGLAGASDTQYF.